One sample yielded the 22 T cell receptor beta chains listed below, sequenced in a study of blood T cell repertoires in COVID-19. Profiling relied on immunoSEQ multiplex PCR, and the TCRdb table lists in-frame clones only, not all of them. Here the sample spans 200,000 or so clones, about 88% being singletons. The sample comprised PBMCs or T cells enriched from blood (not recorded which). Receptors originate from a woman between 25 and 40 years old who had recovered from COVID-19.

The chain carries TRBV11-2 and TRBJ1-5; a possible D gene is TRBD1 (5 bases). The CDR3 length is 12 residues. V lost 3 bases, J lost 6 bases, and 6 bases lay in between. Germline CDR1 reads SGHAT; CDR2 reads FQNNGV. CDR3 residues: CASSFQGQPQHF. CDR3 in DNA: TGTGCCAGCAGCTTCCAGGGTCAGCCCCAGCATTTT.

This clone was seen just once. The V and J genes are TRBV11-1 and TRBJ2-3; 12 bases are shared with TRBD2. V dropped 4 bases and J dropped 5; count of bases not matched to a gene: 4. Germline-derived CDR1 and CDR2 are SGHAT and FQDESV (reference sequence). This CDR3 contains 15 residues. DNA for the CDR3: TGTGCCAGCAGCTCTAGCGGGGGGGCCGGAGATACGCAGTATTTT. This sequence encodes CASSSSGGAGDTQYF.

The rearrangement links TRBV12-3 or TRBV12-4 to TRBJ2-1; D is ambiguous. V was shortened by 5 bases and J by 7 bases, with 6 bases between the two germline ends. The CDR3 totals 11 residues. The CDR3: CASSPSNEQFF. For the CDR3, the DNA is TGTGCCAGCAGTCCCAGTAATGAGCAGTTCTTC.

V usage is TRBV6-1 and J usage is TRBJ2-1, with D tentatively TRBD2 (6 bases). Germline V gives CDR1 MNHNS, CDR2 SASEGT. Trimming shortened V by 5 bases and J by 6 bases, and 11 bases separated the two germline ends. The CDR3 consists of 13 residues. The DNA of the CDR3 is TGTGCCAGCAGTTATCGGGGGTTCAATGAGCAGTTCTTC. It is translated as CASSYRGFNEQFF.

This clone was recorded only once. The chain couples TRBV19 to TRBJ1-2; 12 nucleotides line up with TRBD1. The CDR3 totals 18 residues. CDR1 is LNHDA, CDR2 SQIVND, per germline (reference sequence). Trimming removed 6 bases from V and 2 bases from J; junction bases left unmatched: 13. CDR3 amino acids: CASSQTPGQGALNYGYTF. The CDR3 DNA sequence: TGTGCCAGTAGCCAAACACCGGGACAGGGGGCGTTGAACTATGGCTACACCTTC.

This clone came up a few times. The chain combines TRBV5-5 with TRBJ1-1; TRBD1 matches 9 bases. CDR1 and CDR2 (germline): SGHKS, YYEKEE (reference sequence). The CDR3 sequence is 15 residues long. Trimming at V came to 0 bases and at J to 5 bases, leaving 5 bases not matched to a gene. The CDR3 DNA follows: TGTGCCAGCAGCTTGGGATGGACAGGGGCTACTGAAGCTTTCTTT. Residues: CASSLGWTGATEAFF.

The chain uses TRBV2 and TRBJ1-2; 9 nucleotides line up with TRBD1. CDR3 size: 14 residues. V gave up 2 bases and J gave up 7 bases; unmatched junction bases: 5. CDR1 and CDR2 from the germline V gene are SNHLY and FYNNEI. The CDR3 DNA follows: TGTGCCAGCAGTGAAAACAGGGGGCAAGTTGGCTACACCTTC. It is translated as CASSENRGQVGYTF.

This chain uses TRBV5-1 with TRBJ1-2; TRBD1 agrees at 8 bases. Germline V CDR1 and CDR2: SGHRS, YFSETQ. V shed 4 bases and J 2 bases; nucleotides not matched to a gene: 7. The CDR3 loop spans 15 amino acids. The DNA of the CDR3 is TGCGCCAGCAGCCCCCGGGACAGGAGGAACTATGGCTACACCTTC. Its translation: CASSPRDRRNYGYTF.

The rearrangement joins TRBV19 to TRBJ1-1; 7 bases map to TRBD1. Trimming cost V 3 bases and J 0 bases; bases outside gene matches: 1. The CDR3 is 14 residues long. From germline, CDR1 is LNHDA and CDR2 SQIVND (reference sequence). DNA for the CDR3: TGTGCCAGTAGTATTCAGGGGGTGAACACTGAAGCTTTCTTT. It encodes CASSIQGVNTEAFF. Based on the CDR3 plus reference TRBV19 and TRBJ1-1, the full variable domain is DGGITQSPKYLFRKEGQNVTLSCEQNLNHDAMYWYRQDPGQGLRLIYYSQIVNDFQKGDIAEGYSVSREKKESFPLTVTSAQKNPTAFYLCASSIQGVNTEAFFGQGTRLTVV.

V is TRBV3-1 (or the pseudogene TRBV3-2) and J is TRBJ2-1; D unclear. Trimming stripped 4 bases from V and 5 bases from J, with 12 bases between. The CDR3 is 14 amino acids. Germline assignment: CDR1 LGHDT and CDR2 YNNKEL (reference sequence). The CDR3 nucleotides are TGTGCCAGCAGCCTAGCCAATATCCACAATGAGCAGTTCTTC. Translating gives CASSLANIHNEQFF.

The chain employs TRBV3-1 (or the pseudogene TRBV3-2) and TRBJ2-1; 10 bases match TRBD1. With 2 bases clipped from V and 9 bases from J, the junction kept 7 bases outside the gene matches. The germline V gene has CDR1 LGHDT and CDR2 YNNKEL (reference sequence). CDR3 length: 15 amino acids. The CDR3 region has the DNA TGTGCCAGCAGCCAAATTGACAGGGGGCTTGGTGAGCAGTTCTTC. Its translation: CASSQIDRGLGEQFF.

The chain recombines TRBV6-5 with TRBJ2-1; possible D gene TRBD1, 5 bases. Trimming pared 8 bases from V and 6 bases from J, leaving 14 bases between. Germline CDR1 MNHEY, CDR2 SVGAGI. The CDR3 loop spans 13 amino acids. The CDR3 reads CASCAIGVNEQFF. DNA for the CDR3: TGTGCCAGCTGCGCCATAGGGGTCAATGAGCAGTTCTTC.

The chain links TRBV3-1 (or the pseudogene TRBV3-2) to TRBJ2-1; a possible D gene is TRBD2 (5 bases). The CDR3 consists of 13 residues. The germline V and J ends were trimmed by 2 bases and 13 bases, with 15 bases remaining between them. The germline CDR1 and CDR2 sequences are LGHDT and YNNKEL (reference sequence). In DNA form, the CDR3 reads TGTGCCAGCAGCCAATCAGCGGCAACTGCCCAGTTCTTC. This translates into CASSQSAATAQFF.

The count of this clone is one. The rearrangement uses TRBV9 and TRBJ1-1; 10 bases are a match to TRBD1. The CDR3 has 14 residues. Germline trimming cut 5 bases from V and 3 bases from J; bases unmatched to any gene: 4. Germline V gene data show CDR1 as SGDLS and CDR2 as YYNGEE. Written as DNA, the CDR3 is TGTGCCAGCAGTGAGGGGACAGGGGACACTGAAGCTTTCTTT. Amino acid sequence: CASSEGTGDTEAFF.

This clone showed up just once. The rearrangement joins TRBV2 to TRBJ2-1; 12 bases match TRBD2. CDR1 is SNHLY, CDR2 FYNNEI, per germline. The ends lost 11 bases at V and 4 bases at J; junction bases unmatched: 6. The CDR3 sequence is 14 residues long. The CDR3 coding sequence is TGTGCCGGTACTAGCGGGGGGACGTACAATGAGCAGTTCTTC. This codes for CAGTSGGTYNEQFF.

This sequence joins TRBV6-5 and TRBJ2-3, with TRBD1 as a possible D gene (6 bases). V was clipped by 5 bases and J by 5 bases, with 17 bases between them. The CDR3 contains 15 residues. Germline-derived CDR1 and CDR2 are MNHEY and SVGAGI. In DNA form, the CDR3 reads TGTGCCAGCAGTAACCACCACCGGGACATAGATACGCAGTATTTT. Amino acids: CASSNHHRDIDTQYF.

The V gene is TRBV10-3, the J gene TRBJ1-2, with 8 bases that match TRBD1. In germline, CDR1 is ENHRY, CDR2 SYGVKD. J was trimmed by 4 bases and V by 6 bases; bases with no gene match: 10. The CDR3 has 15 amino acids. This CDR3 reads CAISPGGEVTYGYTF. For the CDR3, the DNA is TGTGCCATCAGCCCAGGGGGCGAAGTTACCTATGGCTACACCTTC.

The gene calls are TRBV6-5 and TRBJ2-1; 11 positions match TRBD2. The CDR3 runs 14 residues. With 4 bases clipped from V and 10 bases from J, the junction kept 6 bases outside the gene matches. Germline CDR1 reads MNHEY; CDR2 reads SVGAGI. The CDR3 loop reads CASSSLAGGQEQFF. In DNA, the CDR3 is TGTGCCAGCAGTTCTTTAGCGGGGGGGCAGGAGCAGTTCTTC.

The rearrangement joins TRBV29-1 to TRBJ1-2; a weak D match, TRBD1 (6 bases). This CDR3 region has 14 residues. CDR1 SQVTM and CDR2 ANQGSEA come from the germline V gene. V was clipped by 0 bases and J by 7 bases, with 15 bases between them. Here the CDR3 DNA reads TGCAGCGTTGAAGAGGTTAGGGGGGGCGCTGGCTACACCTTC. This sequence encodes CSVEEVRGGAGYTF. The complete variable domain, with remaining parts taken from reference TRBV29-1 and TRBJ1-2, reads SAVISQKPSRDICQRGTSLTIQCQVDSQVTMMFWYRQQPGQSLTLIATANQGSEATYESGFVIDKFPISRPNLTFSTLTVSNMSPEDSSIYLCSVEEVRGGAGYTFGSGTRLTVV.

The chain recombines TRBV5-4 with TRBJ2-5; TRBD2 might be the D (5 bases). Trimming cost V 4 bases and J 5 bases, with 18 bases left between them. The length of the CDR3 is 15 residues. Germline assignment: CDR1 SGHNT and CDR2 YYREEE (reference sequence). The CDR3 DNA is TGTGCCAGCAGCAACAGTGAGGGTTCCGGGGAGACCCAGTACTTC. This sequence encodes CASSNSEGSGETQYF.

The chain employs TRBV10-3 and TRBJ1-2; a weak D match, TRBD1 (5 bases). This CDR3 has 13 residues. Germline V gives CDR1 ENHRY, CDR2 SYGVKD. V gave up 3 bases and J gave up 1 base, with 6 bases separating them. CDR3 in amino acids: CAISEGDNYGYTF. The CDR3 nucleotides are TGTGCCATCAGTGAAGGGGATAACTATGGCTACACCTTC.

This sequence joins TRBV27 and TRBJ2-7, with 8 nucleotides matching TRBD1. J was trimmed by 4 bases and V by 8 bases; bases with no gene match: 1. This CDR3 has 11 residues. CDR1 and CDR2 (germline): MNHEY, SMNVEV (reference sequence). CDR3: CASRQGYEQYF. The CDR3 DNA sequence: TGTGCCAGCCGACAGGGGTACGAGCAGTACTTC.